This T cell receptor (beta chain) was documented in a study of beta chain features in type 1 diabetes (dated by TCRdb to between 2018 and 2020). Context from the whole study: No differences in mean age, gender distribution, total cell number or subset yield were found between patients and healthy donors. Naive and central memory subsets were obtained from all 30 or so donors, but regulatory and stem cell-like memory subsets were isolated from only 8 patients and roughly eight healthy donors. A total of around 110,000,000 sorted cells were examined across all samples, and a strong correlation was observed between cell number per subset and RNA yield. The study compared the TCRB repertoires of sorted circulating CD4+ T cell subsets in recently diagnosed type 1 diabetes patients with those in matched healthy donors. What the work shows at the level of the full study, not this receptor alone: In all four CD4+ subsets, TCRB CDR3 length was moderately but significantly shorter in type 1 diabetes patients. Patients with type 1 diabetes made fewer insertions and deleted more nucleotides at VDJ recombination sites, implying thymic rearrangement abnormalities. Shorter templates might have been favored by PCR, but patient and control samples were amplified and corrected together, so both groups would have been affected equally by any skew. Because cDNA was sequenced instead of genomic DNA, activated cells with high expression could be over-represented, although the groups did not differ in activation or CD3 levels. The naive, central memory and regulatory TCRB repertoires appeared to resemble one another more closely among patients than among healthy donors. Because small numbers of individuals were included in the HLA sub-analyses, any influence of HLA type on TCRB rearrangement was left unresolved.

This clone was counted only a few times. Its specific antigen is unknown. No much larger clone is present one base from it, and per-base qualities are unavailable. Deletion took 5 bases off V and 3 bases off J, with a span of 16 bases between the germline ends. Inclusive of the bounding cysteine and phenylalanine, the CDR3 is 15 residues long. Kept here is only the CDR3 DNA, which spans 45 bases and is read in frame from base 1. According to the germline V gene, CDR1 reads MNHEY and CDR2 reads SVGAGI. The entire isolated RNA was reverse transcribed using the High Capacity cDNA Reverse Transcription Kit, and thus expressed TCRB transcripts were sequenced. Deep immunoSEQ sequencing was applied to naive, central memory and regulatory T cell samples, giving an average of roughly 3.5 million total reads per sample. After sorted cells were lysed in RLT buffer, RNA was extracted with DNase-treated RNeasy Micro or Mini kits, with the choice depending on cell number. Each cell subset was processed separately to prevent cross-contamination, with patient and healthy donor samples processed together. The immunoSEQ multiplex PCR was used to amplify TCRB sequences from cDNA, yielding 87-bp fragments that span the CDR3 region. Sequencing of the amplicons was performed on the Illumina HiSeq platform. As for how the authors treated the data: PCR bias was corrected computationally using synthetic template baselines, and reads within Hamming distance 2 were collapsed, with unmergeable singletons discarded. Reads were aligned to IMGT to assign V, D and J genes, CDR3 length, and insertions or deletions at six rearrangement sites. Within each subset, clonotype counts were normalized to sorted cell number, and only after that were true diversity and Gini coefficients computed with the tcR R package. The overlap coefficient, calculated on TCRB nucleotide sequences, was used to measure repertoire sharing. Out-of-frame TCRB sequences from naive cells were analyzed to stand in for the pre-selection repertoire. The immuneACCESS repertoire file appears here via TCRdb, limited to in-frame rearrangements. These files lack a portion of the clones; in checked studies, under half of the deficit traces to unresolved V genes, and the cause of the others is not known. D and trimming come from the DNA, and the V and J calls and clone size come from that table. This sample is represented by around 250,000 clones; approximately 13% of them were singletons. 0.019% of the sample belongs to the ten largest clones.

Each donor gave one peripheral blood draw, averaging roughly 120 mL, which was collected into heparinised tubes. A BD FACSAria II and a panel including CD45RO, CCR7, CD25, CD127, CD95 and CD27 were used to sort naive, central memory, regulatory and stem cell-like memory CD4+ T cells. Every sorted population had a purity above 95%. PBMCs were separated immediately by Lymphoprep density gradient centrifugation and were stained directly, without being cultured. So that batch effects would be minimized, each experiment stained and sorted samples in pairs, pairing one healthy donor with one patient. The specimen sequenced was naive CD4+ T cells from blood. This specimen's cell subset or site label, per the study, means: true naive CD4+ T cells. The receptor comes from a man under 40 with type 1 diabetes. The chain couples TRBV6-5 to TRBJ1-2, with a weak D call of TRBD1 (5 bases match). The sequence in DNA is TGTGCCAGCAGTCGAGGATCGGGGGGAGACTATGGCTACACCTTC. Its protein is CASSRGSGGDYGYTF.